A single T cell receptor (beta chain) is shown here with its context. Germline V lookup: CDR1 SGHDN, CDR2 FVKESK. V was shortened by 0 bases and J by 0 bases, with 11 bases between the two germline ends. CDR3 length: 16 amino acids. The entry originates in a study of blood T cell repertoires in COVID-19. Grouping used clinical history reported by participants in a survey and questionnaire. Data came from immunoSEQ multiplex PCR; TCRdb stores just in-frame clones and leaves some out. The repertoire holds about 160,000 clones, with around 89% as singletons. This clonotype was sampled from a woman between 50 and 59 years old who had recovered from COVID-19. Material: PBMCs or T cells enriched from blood (not recorded which). This sequence joins TRBV14 and TRBJ1-2; D is possibly TRBD1 (6 bases). CDR3 loop: CASSQDSRGPNYGYTF. The CDR3 DNA is TGTGCCAGCAGCCAAGACAGCAGGGGCCCTAACTATGGCTACACCTTC.